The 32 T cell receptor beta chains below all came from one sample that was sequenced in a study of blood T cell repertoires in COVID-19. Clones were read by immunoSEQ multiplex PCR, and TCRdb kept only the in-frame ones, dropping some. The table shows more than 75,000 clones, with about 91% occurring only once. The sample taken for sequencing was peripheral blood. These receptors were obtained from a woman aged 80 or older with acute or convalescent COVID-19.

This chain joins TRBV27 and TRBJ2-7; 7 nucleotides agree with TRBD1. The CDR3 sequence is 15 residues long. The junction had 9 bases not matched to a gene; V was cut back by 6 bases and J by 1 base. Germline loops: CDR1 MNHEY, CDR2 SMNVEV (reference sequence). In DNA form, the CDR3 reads TGTGCCAGCAGAACCCAAGGACAGGTATCCTACGAGCAGTACTTC. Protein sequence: CASRTQGQVSYEQYF.

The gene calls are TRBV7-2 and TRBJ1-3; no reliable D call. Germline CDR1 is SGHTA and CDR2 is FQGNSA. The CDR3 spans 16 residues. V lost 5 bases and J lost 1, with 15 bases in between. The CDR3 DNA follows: TGTGCCAGCAGCCCCAGGAGGGTATCGTCTGGAAACACCATATATTTT. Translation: CASSPRRVSSGNTIYF.

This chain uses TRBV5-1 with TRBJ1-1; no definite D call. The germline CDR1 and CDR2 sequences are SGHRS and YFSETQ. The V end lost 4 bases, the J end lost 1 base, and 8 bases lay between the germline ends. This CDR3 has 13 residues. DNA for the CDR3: TGCGCCAGCAGCGAAGTGAGGAACACTGAAGCTTTCTTT. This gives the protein CASSEVRNTEAFF.

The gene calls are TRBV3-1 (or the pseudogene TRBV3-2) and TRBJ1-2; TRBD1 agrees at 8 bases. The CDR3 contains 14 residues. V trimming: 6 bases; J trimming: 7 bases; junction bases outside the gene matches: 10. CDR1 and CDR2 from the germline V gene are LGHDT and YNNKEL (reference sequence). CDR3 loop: CASSPTGVRSGYTF. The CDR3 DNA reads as TGTGCCAGCAGTCCGACAGGGGTTCGATCTGGCTACACCTTC.

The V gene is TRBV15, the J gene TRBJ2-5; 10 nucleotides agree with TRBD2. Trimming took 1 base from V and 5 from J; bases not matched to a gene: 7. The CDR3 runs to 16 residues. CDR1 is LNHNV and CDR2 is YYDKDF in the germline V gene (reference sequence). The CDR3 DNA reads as TGTGCCACCAGCAGAGGAGAGAGCGGGGGGGCTGAGACCCAGTACTTC. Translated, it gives CATSRGESGGAETQYF.

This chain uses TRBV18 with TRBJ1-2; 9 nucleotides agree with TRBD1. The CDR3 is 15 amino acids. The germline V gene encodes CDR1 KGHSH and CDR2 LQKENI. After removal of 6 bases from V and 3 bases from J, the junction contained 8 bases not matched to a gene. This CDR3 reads CASSNRGREYYGYTF. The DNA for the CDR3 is TGTGCCAGCTCTAACAGGGGGCGAGAGTACTATGGCTACACCTTC.

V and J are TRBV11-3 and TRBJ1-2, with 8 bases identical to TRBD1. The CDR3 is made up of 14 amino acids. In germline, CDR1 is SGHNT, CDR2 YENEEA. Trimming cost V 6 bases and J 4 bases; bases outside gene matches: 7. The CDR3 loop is CASSLRGQSYGYTF. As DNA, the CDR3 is TGTGCCAGCAGTCTCAGGGGGCAGAGCTATGGCTACACCTTC.

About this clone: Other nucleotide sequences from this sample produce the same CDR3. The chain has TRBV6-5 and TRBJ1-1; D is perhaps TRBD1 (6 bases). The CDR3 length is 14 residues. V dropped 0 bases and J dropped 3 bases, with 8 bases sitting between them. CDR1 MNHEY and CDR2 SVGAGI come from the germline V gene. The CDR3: CASSYSGGDTEAFF. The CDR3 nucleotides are TGTGCCAGCAGTTACTCAGGGGGGGACACTGAAGCTTTCTTT.

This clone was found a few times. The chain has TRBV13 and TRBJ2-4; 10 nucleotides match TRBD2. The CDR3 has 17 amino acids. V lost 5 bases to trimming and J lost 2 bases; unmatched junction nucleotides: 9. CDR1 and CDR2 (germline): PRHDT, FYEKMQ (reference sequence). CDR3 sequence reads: CASSHLAGERSKNIQYF. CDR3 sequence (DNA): TGTGCCAGCAGCCACCTAGCGGGGGAGCGGTCCAAAAACATTCAGTACTTC.

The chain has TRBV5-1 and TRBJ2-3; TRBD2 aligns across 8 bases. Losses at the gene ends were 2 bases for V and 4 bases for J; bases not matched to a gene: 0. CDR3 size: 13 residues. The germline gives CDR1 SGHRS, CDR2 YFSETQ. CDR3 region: CASSFGGADTQYF. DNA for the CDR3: TGCGCCAGCAGCTTCGGGGGGGCAGATACGCAGTATTTT.

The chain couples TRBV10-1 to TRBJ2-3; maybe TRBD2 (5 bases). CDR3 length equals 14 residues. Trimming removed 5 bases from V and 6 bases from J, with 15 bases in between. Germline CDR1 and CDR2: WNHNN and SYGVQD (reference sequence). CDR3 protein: CASSPRTGLDTQYF. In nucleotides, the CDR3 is TGCGCCAGCAGTCCCCGGACTGGTTTGGATACGCAGTATTTT.

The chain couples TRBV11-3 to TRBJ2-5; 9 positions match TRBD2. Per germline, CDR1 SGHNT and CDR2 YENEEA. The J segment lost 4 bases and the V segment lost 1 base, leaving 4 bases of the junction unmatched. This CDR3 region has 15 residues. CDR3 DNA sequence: TGTGCCAGCAGCTTAGGTAGCGGGAGTTCAGAGACCCAGTACTTC. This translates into CASSLGSGSSETQYF.

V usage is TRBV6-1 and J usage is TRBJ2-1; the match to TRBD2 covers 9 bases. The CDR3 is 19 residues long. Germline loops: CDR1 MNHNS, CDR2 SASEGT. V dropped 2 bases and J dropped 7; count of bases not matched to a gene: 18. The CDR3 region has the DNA TGTGCCAGCAGTGAAAGGCCCCTATCGGTAGCGGGAGTACTGAATGAGCAGTTCTTC. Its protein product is CASSERPLSVAGVLNEQFF.

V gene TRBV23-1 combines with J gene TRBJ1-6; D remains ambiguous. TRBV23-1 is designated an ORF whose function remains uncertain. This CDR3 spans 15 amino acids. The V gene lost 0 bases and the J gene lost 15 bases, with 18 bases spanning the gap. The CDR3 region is CASSQSGLVLNSLHF. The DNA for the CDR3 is TGCGCCAGCAGTCAATCGGGCCTTGTATTAAATAGCCTCCACTTT.

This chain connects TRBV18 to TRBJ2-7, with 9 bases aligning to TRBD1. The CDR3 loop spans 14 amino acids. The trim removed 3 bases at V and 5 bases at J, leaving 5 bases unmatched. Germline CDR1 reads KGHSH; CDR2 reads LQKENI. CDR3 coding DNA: TGTGCCAGCTCACCGGGACAGGGAAAGGACGAGCAGTACTTC. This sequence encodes CASSPGQGKDEQYF.

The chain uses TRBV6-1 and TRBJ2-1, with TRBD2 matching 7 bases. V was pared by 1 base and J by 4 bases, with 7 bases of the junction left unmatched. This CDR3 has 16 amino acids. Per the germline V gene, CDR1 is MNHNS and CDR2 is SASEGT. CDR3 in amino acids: CASSEVTAGWYNEQFF. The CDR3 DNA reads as TGTGCCAGCAGTGAAGTAACAGCGGGGTGGTACAATGAGCAGTTCTTC.

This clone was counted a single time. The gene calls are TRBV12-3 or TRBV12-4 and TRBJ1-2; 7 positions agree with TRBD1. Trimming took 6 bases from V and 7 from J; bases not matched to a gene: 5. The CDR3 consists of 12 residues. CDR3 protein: CASRDRKGGYTF. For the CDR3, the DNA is TGTGCCAGCAGGGACAGGAAAGGTGGCTACACCTTC.

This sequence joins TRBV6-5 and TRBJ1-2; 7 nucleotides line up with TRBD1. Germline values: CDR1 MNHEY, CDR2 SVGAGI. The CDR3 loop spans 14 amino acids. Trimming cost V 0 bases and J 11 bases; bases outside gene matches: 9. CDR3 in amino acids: CASSYSKGAQIYTF. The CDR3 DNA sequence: TGTGCCAGCAGTTACTCGAAGGGGGCCCAGATATACACCTTC.

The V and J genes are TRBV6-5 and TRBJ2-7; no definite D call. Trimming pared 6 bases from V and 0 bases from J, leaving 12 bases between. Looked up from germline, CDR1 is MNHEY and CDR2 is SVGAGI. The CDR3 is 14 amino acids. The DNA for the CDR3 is TGTGCCAGCAGCCCATTGCACAGCTCCTACGAGCAGTACTTC. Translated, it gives CASSPLHSSYEQYF.

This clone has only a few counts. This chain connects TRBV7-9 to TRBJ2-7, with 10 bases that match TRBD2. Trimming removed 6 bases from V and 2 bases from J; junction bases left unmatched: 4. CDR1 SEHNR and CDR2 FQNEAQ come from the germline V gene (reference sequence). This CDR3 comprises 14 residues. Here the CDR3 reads CASSPSGSTYEQYF. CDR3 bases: TGTGCCAGCAGTCCTAGCGGGAGCACCTACGAGCAGTACTTC.

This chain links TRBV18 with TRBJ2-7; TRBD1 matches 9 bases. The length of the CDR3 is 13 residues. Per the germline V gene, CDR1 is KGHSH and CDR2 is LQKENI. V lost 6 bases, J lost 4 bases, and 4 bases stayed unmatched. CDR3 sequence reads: CASSYGQGYEQYF. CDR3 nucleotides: TGTGCCAGCTCGTATGGACAGGGGTACGAGCAGTACTTC.

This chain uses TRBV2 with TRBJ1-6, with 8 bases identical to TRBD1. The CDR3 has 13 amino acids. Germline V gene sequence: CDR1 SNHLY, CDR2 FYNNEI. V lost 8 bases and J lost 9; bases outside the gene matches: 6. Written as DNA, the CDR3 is TGTGCCAGCCGGACAGGGTTTATTTCACCCCTCCACTTT. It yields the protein CASRTGFISPLHF.

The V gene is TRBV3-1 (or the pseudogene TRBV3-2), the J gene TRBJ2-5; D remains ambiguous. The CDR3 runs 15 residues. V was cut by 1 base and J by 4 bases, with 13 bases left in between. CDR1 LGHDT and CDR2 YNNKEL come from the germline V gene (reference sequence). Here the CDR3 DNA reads TGTGCCAGCAGCCAAGTTATGACAAAATCAGAGACCCAGTACTTC. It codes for CASSQVMTKSETQYF.

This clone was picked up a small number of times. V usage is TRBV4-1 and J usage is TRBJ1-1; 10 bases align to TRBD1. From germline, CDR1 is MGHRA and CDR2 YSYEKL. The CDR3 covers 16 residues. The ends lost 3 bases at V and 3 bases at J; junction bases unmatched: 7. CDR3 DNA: TGCGCCAGCAGCCATGCCACCGGGACAGGGGACACTGAAGCTTTCTTT. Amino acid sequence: CASSHATGTGDTEAFF.

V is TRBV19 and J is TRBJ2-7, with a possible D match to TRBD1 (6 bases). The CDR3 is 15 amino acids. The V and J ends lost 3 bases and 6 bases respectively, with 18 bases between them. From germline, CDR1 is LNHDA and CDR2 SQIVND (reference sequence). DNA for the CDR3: TGTGCCAGTAGTATGATAACAGGGCTGAAGTCCGAGCAGTACTTC. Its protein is CASSMITGLKSEQYF.

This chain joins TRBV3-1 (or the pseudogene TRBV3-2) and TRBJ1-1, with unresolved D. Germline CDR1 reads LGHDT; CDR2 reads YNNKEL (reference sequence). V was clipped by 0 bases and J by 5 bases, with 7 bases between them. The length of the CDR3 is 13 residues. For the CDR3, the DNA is TGTGCCAGCAGCCAAGATTCGGGAACTGAAGCTTTCTTT. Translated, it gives CASSQDSGTEAFF.

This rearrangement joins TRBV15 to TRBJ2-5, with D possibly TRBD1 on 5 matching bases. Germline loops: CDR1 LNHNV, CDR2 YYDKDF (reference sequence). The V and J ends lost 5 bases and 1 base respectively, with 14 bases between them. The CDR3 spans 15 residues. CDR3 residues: CATSAGIDSQETQYF. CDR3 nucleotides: TGTGCCACCAGCGCTGGGATCGACAGCCAAGAGACCCAGTACTTC.

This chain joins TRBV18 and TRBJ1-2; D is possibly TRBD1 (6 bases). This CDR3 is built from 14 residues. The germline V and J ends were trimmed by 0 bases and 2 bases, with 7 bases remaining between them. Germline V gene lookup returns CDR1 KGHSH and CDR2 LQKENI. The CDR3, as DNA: TGTGCCAGCTCACCACCTACAGGGAACTATGGCTACACCTTC. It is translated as CASSPPTGNYGYTF. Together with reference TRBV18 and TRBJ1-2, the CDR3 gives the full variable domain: NAGVMQNPRHLVRRRGQEARLRCSPMKGHSHVYWYRQLPEEGLKFMVYLQKENIIDESGMPKERFSAEFPKEGPSILRIQQVVRGDSAAYFCASSPPTGNYGYTFGSGTRLTVV.

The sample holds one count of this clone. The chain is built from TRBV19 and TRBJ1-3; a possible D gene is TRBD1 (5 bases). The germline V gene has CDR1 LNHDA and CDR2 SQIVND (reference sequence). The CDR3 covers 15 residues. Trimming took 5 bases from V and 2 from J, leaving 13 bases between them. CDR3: CASSPQQVPGNTIYF. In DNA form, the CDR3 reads TGTGCCAGTAGTCCACAACAGGTCCCTGGAAACACCATATATTTT.

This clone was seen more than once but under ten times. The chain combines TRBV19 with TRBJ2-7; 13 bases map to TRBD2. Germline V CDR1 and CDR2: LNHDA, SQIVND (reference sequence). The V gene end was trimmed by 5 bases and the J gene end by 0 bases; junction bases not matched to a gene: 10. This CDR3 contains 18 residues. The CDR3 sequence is CASSSRGTSGAGSYEQYF. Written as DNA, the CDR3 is TGTGCCAGTAGTTCTCGCGGGACTAGCGGGGCAGGCTCCTACGAGCAGTACTTC.

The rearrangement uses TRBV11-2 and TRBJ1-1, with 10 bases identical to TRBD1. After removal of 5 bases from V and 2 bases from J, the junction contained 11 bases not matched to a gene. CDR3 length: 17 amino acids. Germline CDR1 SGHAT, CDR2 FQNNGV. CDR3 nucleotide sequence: TGTGCCAGCAGCCACGGGGACAGGGGCAATTCCAACACTGAAGCTTTCTTT. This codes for CASSHGDRGNSNTEAFF.

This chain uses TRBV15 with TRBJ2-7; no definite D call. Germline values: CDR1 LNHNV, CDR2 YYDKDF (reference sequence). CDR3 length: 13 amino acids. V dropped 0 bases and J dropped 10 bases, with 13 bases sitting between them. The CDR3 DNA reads TGTGCCACCAGCAGAGAGGTGATACGAGAACAGTACTTC. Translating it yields CATSREVIREQYF.